These T cell receptor beta chains were read from a single sample in a study of graft-versus-host responses after intestinal transplantation. No antigen has been assigned to these receptors. Profiling relied on immunoSEQ multiplex PCR, and the TCRdb table lists in-frame clones only, not all of them. Seen here are under 150,000 clones, 85% to 95% observed once, and the top ten hold 0.16%. Source: unstimulated CD4+ T cells sorted from spleen or lymph node cells, taken before intestinal transplant. These receptors all come from a human donor who received an intestinal transplant. The CDR3 runs from the conserved cysteine through the conserved F or W. A D gene is named only where the DNA matches it firmly. Clone size is stated in some rows and not others, as once, few, many or a class when expanded.

d_call	v_call	clone_size	j_call	cdr3_length	cdr3_nt	cdr3_aa
-	TRBV19	-	TRBJ2-1	12	TGTGCCAGTAGCGGCCCCCTCAATGAGCAGTTCTTC	CASSGPLNEQFF
-	TRBV5-5	-	TRBJ1-1	15	TGTGCCAGCAGCCTGCGGGGGGTAGCGAACACTGAAGCTTTCTTT	CASSLRGVANTEAFF
TRBD1	TRBV5-8	-	TRBJ2-5	15	TGTGCCAGCAGTTTCACTCGGGACAGCCAAGAGACCCAGTACTTC	CASSFTRDSQETQYF
TRBD1	TRBV30	-	TRBJ1-2	14	TGTGCCTGGAGTATTACAGGGGGTAACTATGGCTACACCTTC	CAWSITGGNYGYTF
TRBD1	TRBV6-6	-	TRBJ2-7	15	TGTGCCAGCAGTTACGGACAGGGGTTGACCTACGAGCAGTACTTC	CASSYGQGLTYEQYF
TRBD2	TRBV4-1	-	TRBJ2-1	18	TGCGCCAGCAGCCAGCCCTTTATTGCTAGCGGGGGGAGGGATGAGCAGTTCTTC	CASSQPFIASGGRDEQFF
-	TRBV4-1	-	TRBJ2-3	15	TGCGCCAGCAGTTCCCGGGGAAAGTTGGCAGATACGCAGTATTTT	CASSSRGKLADTQYF
-	TRBV9	-	TRBJ2-2	14	TGTGCCAGCAGCGTAGCTCCAAACACCGGGGAGCTGTTTTTT	CASSVAPNTGELFF
-	TRBV5-1	-	TRBJ1-2	15	TGCGCCAGCAGCTCAAATACAGGGCGACCGGAGGGCTACACCTTC	CASSSNTGRPEGYTF
TRBD1	TRBV19	-	TRBJ1-2	12	TGTGCCAGTAGCACAGGGGCGAGCGGCTACACCTTC	CASSTGASGYTF
TRBD2	TRBV11-2	-	TRBJ2-4	13	TGTGCCAGCAGCGTACCGGGGGGGAGCATTCAGTACTTC	CASSVPGGSIQYF
-	TRBV2	-	TRBJ2-7	12	TGTGCCAGCAGGCAAGACAGCTACGAGCAGTACTTC	CASRQDSYEQYF
-	TRBV5-1	-	TRBJ2-5	12	TGCGCCCTGAGGGGAGGTCAAGAGACCCAGTACTTC	CALRGGQETQYF
TRBD2	TRBV9	-	TRBJ2-5	16	TGTGCCAGCAGCTCCTCTAGCGGGGGGGCGGGAGAGACCCAGTACTTC	CASSSSSGGAGETQYF
-	TRBV10-2	-	TRBJ1-2	13	TGCGCCAGCAGTGAGGGGTTAGGGTATGGCTACACCTTC	CASSEGLGYGYTF
TRBD2	TRBV6-5	-	TRBJ2-2	15	TGTGCCAGCAAGGTCAGCGGGGCGTACACCGGGGAGCTGTTTTTT	CASKVSGAYTGELFF
TRBD2	TRBV4-1	-	TRBJ2-4	14	TGCGCCAGCAGCCATATAGCGGGGCAAAACATTCAGTACTTC	CASSHIAGQNIQYF
TRBD1	TRBV25-1	-	TRBJ2-3	17	TGTGCCAGCAGTGAAGTGAGAGGGACAGGGGTGTCAGATACGCAGTATTTT	CASSEVRGTGVSDTQYF
-	TRBV19	-	TRBJ2-7	15	TGTGCCAGTAGCTCAACTCGGGCGAAGGCCTACGAGCAGTACTTC	CASSSTRAKAYEQYF
-	TRBV5-4	once	TRBJ1-3	14	TGTGCCAGCAGCGCGGACGGAGAAGGAAACACCATATATTTT	CASSADGEGNTIYF
-	TRBV6-5	-	TRBJ1-4	15	TGTGCCAGCAGTTACTCTTTCACGTCGGGTGAAAAACTGTTTTTT	CASSYSFTSGEKLFF
TRBD1	TRBV5-1	-	TRBJ1-6	15	TGCGCCAGCAGGGGAGGGACAGTTCCTCAATCACCCCTCCACTTT	CASRGGTVPQSPLHF
-	TRBV6-5	-	TRBJ1-1	13	TGTGCCAGCAGCCAGTACTTGAACACTGAAGCTTTCTTT	CASSQYLNTEAFF
-	TRBV11-3	-	TRBJ2-3	14	TGTGCCAGCAGCTTAGTGGGGGGCACAGATACGCAGTATTTT	CASSLVGGTDTQYF
TRBD2	TRBV10-3	-	TRBJ2-3	16	TGTGCCATCAGCCAAGGGGGGACTAGCGGCACAGATACGCAGTATTTT	CAISQGGTSGTDTQYF
TRBD1	TRBV11-3	-	TRBJ1-2	19	TGTGCCAGCAGCTCGCGGTGGGACAGGGGAGTCGAACTCTTTGATGGCTACACCTTC	CASSSRWDRGVELFDGYTF
-	TRBV19	few	TRBJ1-6	13	TGTGCCAGTAGTCCGGGGCAAGCAACACCCCTCCACTTT	CASSPGQATPLHF
TRBD2	TRBV23-1	-	TRBJ2-4	20	TGCGCCAGCAGTCAATCGGGGACTAGCGGGGGCTCGTTACTTAGGAACATTCAGTACTTC	CASSQSGTSGGSLLRNIQYF
TRBD2	TRBV11-2	-	TRBJ2-7	14	TGTGCCAGCAGCTTAAGCGGGGGGGCCTACGAGCAGTACTTC	CASSLSGGAYEQYF
-	TRBV7-6	-	TRBJ2-5	13	TGTGCCAGCAGCTCCCCAATAGGGGAGACCCAGTACTTC	CASSSPIGETQYF
TRBD1	TRBV2	-	TRBJ2-1	14	TGTGCCAGCAGTGTTAGGCAGGGGGTATCTGAGCAGTTCTTC	CASSVRQGVSEQFF
-	TRBV6-1	-	TRBJ1-2	12	TGTGCCAGCAGTGAAGTTTCTTATGGCTACACCTTC	CASSEVSYGYTF
TRBD1	TRBV5-1	-	TRBJ2-3	16	TGCGCCAGCAGCTTCTTATTGACAGGGCCCACAGATACGCAGTATTTT	CASSFLLTGPTDTQYF
TRBD2	TRBV19	-	TRBJ2-1	14	TGTGCCAGTAGTAAACTAGCGTCGTACAATGAGCAGTTCTTC	CASSKLASYNEQFF
-	TRBV6-5	-	TRBJ1-1	13	TGTGCCAGCAGGCCTTACCGGGAGTCACCAGCTTTCTTT	CASRPYRESPAFF
-	TRBV19	once	TRBJ1-5	15	TGTGCCAGTAGTATTATACCCCTTAGCAATCAGCCCCAGCATTTT	CASSIIPLSNQPQHF
-	TRBV6-1	-	TRBJ2-3	16	TGTGCCAGCGGTAAAGCCGGGGGCGGGGACCCCTACCCGCAGTATTTT	CASGKAGGGDPYPQYF
-	TRBV5-1	-	TRBJ1-3	16	TGCGCCAGCAGCTTGGATAGTCGGGTCGGTGGAAACACCATATATTTT	CASSLDSRVGGNTIYF
-	TRBV10-3	-	TRBJ1-5	13	TGTGCCATCAGTGAATACAAGGATCAGCCCCAGCATTTT	CAISEYKDQPQHF
TRBD1	TRBV5-1	-	TRBJ2-1	16	TGCGCCAGCAGCCGCCCGTTGGGACAGGGTGAAAATGAGCAGTTCTTC	CASSRPLGQGENEQFF